This TCR beta chain is drawn from a study of blood T cell repertoires in COVID-19. Study-wide background: COVID-19 samples, acute and convalescent, were from the United States, Italy and Spain.

The authors' processing: Reference gene primer amplification gave nucleated cell count estimates. TCRdb keeps only in-frame clones here, not all; method: immunoSEQ multiplex PCR. V and J calls plus clone size are reproduced from that table; the DNA served to infer D and trimming. The sample consists of more than 95,000 clones, 65% to 80% of them appearing once. The CDR3 is 14 amino acids. CDR1 is SGHNT and CDR2 is YYREEE in the germline V gene (reference sequence). V shed 3 bases, J shed 5 bases, and the junction held 5 bases outside the gene matches. This clonotype originated in a man aged 50 to 60 with acute or convalescent COVID-19. The source material was peripheral blood. V and J are TRBV5-4 and TRBJ1-3; 7 bases line up with TRBD1. The CDR3 region is CASSSTGPRNTIYF. CDR3 bases: TGTGCCAGCAGCTCGACAGGGCCTAGAAACACCATATATTTT.